This T cell receptor beta chain emerged from a study of immune evolution from preneoplasia to lung adenocarcinoma. The study, taken as a whole, reports: Top clone share appeared to fall from AAH through AIS, MIA, adenocarcinoma. KRAS-mutant nodules had the highest T cell clonality.

V was clipped by 5 bases and J by 1 base, with 7 bases between them. This CDR3 is 13 amino acids long. Germline loops: CDR1 ENHRY, CDR2 SYGVKD. Details on this clone: What it recognizes is unknown.

Libraries were prepared by immunoSEQ multiplex PCR; TCRdb keeps only in-frame clonotypes and omits some of them. The table includes more than 15,000 clones, 86% detected once. The chain joins TRBV10-3 to TRBJ2-3; D remains ambiguous. The sample comprised FFPE invasive lung adenocarcinoma tissue. The clonotype was recovered from a person between 65 and 79 years old with invasive lung adenocarcinoma. The CDR3 DNA reads as TGTGCCATCAGTTGGAAACGCACAGATACGCAGTATTTT. Protein: CAISWKRTDTQYF.